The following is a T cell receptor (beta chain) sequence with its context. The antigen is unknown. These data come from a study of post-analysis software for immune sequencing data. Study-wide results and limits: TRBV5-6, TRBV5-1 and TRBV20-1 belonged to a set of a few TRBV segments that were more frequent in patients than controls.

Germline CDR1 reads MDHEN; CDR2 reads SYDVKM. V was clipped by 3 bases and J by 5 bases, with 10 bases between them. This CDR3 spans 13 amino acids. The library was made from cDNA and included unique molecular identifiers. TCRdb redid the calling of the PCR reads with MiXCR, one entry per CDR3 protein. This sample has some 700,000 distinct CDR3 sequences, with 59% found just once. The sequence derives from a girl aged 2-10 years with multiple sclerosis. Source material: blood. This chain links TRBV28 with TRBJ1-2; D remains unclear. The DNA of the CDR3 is TGTGCCAGCAGTTTTATGACCGCTTATGGCTACACCTTC. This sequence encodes CASSFMTAYGYTF.